The rows below give T cell receptor beta chains drawn from one sample of a study of CXCR3-negative and CXCR3-positive naive CD8 T cells. From the 5' RACE reads, TCRdb lists one entry per CDR3 protein and no DNA. The specimen's table records about 62,000 distinct CDR3 sequences. The source material was naive CXCR3- CD8+ T cells from blood. The receptors stem from a human donor in good health. Some clones in this sample may be carry-over from other donors' samples. CDR3s include the opening cysteine and the closing phenylalanine or tryptophan.

v_call: TRBV28
j_call: TRBJ2-7
cdr3_aa: CASSFGLAATYEQYF

v_call: TRBV29-1
j_call: TRBJ1-2
cdr3_aa: CSVEWENYGYTF

v_call: TRBV10-3
j_call: TRBJ2-1
cdr3_aa: CAISESYEQFF

v_call: TRBV7-2
j_call: TRBJ1-1
cdr3_aa: CASSLITDTEAFF

v_call: TRBV29-1
j_call: TRBJ2-2
cdr3_aa: CSVAPFAGVTFGELFF

v_call: TRBV6-2/TRBV6-3
j_call: TRBJ2-7
cdr3_aa: CASRGLGEQYF

v_call: TRBV11-2
j_call: TRBJ2-5
cdr3_aa: CASSFVGGETQYF

v_call: TRBV5-1
j_call: TRBJ2-7
cdr3_aa: CASSAFSGSGYEQYF

v_call: TRBV12-3/TRBV12-4
j_call: TRBJ2-5
cdr3_aa: CASSFVGRGLKKETQYF

v_call: TRBV29-1
j_call: TRBJ1-2
cdr3_aa: CSVERQENYGYTF

v_call: TRBV21-1
j_call: TRBJ2-7
cdr3_aa: CASSKPHLGTGYVDEQYF

v_call: TRBV19
j_call: TRBJ2-1
cdr3_aa: CASSGPGTVFYNEQFF

v_call: TRBV28
j_call: TRBJ2-7
cdr3_aa: CASSPHRGQADYEQYF

v_call: TRBV7-9
j_call: TRBJ1-4
cdr3_aa: CASSFLQGANEKLFF

v_call: TRBV12-3/TRBV12-4
j_call: TRBJ2-6
cdr3_aa: CASSLPGPGANVLTF

v_call: TRBV5-1
j_call: TRBJ1-2
cdr3_aa: CASSLWARSDNYGYTF

v_call: TRBV5-1
j_call: TRBJ2-1
cdr3_aa: CASSWGYNEQFF

v_call: TRBV29-1
j_call: TRBJ2-7
cdr3_aa: CSVPGTSIYEQYF

v_call: TRBV7-2
j_call: TRBJ2-3
cdr3_aa: CASTSLGVTDTQYF

v_call: TRBV27
j_call: TRBJ1-5
cdr3_aa: CASGQGTEQPQHF

v_call: TRBV4-3
j_call: TRBJ2-1
cdr3_aa: CASSQDTGGTYNEQFF

v_call: TRBV20-1
j_call: TRBJ2-7
cdr3_aa: CSARDRDFSRSSYEQYF

v_call: TRBV29-1
j_call: TRBJ2-1
cdr3_aa: CSVETDSSYNEQFF

v_call: TRBV20-1
j_call: TRBJ2-2
cdr3_aa: CSARGDYDTGELFF

v_call: TRBV28
j_call: TRBJ2-4
cdr3_aa: CASSLSGGGRAKNIQYF

v_call: TRBV6-6
j_call: TRBJ2-1
cdr3_aa: CASSWTVGGAYNEQFF